Listed below are T cell receptor beta chains from one sample, sequenced in a study of cytomegalovirus exposure and HLA in healthy donors. Here immunoSEQ multiplex PCR was the method, and the copy in TCRdb shows in-frame clones only, minus some. The sample has 25,000 to 30,000 clones, more than 55% seen once; the top ten hold roughly 40%. Input material: PBMCs. The receptors were gathered from a male donor in good health and CMV-seropositive. The CDR3 runs from the conserved cysteine through the conserved F or W.

v_gene	j_gene	len	CDR3aa
TRBV6-1	TRBJ2-7	15	CASSGPAGGLGEQYF
TRBV19	TRBJ1-5	13	CASSIGGNRPQHF
TRBV7-2	TRBJ2-7	18	CASSPIRDSRGMTYEQYF
TRBV7-9	TRBJ1-1	13	CASSSYLNTEAFF
TRBV30	TRBJ2-5	14	CAWRLAGGTETQYF
TRBV19	TRBJ1-1	11	CASSTGHEAFF
TRBV19	TRBJ1-1	14	CASSIGGGRTEAFF
TRBV15	TRBJ2-7	15	CATSRGTGLSYEQYF
TRBV6-5	TRBJ1-2	13	CASSIDRGRADTF
TRBV6-5	TRBJ2-2	14	CASSYSQGIGELFF
TRBV11-2	TRBJ2-1	15	CASSPWAPSRNEQFF
TRBV2	TRBJ2-5	11	CASSVLETQYF